This TCR beta chain was sequenced during a study of blood T cell repertoires in COVID-19. Overall study context: PBMCs, B-cell-depleted T cells, or T cells were the source of the cDNA or gDNA that made up the material.

Trimming removed 0 bases from V and 0 bases from J, with 9 bases in between. This CDR3 region has 16 residues. The germline gives CDR1 SGHTA, CDR2 FQGNSA. Study processing details: Cell counts per sample came from amplifying reference gene primers. Produced via immunoSEQ multiplex PCR; TCRdb's table is partial and in-frame only. V, J and clone size were drawn from that table, and D and trimming were deduced from the DNA. Of about 250,000 clones in the sample, approximately 85% were seen once. V usage is TRBV7-2 and J usage is TRBJ1-3; D remains ambiguous. Sequencing input: peripheral blood. The clonotype was recovered from a woman aged 80 or over with COVID-19, enrolled during active disease. The CDR3 DNA sequence: TGTGCCAGCAGCTTAGCCCCAACATCCTCTGGAAACACCATATATTTT. Translated, it gives CASSLAPTSSGNTIYF.